Listed below are T cell receptor beta chains from one sample, sequenced in a study of memory CD4+ T cells and cytomegalovirus serostatus. Using immunoSEQ multiplex PCR, the repertoire was profiled, and TCRdb retains in-frame clones only, with some absent. Of 40,000 to 45,000 clones detected, about 76% appear once; the ten largest clones hold about 0.79%. The sequenced material came from memory CD4+ T cells from blood. The receptors come from an adult in good health and CMV-seronegative. Each CDR3 is given with its conserved first and last residue. A D gene is named only where the DNA matches it firmly. The size field is filled for only some rows; it gives once, few, many or a size class.

J	size	length	D	V	CDR3	DNA
TRBJ2-7	.	13	.	TRBV7-6	CASSSPSQTEQYF	TGTGCCAGCAGCTCACCTTCGCAAACCGAGCAGTACTTC
TRBJ2-1	once	12	.	TRBV2	CASAPGRVEQFF	TGTGCCAGCGCTCCTGGAAGGGTTGAGCAGTTCTTC
TRBJ1-5	few	14	.	TRBV27	CASSFRGGSQPQHF	TGTGCCAGCAGTTTTCGGGGTGGATCTCAGCCCCAGCATTTT
TRBJ1-5	.	15	TRBD1	TRBV11-1	CASSVGTGDDQPQHF	TGTGCCAGCAGCGTCGGGACAGGGGATGATCAGCCCCAGCATTTT
TRBJ1-5	.	13	TRBD1	TRBV27	CASSFRQGQPQHF	TGTGCCAGCAGTTTTCGACAGGGTCAGCCCCAGCATTTT
TRBJ2-5	.	15	.	TRBV5-3	CARYLRGSPRETQYF	TGTGCCAGATACTTAAGGGGAAGCCCACGGGAGACCCAGTACTTC
TRBJ2-1	.	16	.	TRBV18	CASSPWGAKTYNEQFF	TGTGCCAGCTCACCGTGGGGAGCTAAAACCTACAATGAGCAGTTCTTC
TRBJ2-5	.	17	.	TRBV5-8	CASSFGSSGEAFETQYF	TGTGCCAGCAGCTTTGGTTCTTCCGGGGAGGCTTTCGAGACCCAGTACTTC
TRBJ1-4	.	15	.	TRBV5-1	CASSTIGRLDEKLFF	TGCGCCAGCAGCACAATAGGACGGTTGGATGAAAAACTGTTTTTT
TRBJ2-2	.	16	.	TRBV4-3	CASSQDLSRSTGELFF	TGCGCCAGCAGCCAAGATCTCTCCCGCAGTACCGGGGAGCTGTTTTTT
TRBJ2-3	.	14	.	TRBV19	CASSMAWDTDTQYF	TGTGCCAGTAGTATGGCGTGGGACACAGATACGCAGTATTTT
TRBJ1-2	.	14	TRBD1	TRBV5-1	CASSRDRVNYGYTF	TGCGCCAGCAGTCGGGACAGAGTTAACTATGGCTACACCTTC
TRBJ2-1	.	16	.	TRBV9	CASSVGGGPSYNEQFF	TGTGCCAGCAGCGTAGGGGGGGGCCCCTCCTACAATGAGCAGTTCTTC
TRBJ1-5	.	14	.	TRBV5-1	CASSFGGSHQPQHF	TGCGCCAGCAGCTTCGGCGGGTCTCATCAGCCCCAGCATTTT
TRBJ1-1	.	14	.	TRBV9	CASSIGHLNTEAFF	TGTGCCAGCAGCATCGGACACTTGAACACTGAAGCTTTCTTT
TRBJ1-4	few	15	.	TRBV2	CASRRRMATNEKLFF	TGTGCCAGCAGACGCAGAATGGCAACTAATGAAAAACTGTTTTTT
TRBJ1-1	.	13	TRBD1	TRBV30	CAWDGTGTTEAFF	TGTGCCTGGGACGGGACAGGGACGACTGAAGCTTTCTTT
TRBJ1-2	few	14	.	TRBV6-6	CASSWRQQGYGYTF	TGTGCCAGCAGTTGGCGTCAACAGGGATATGGCTACACCTTC
TRBJ1-3	.	13	.	TRBV6-1	CASRQERTSTIYF	TGTGCCAGCAGACAAGAAAGGACAAGCACCATATATTTT
TRBJ2-2	.	14	.	TRBV7-2	CASSLQGWTGELFF	TGTGCCAGCAGCTTGCAGGGGTGGACCGGGGAGCTGTTTTTT
TRBJ2-1	.	16	.	TRBV7-8	CASSPYRAGTYNEQFF	TGTGCCAGCAGCCCCTACAGGGCGGGTACCTACAATGAGCAGTTCTTC
TRBJ1-2	.	15	TRBD1	TRBV30	CAWIRRDRSNYGYTF	TGTGCCTGGATTCGCCGGGACAGGAGTAACTATGGCTACACCTTC
TRBJ2-3	.	14	TRBD2	TRBV6-5	CAISTSGGADTQYF	TGTGCCATCTCGACTAGCGGGGGGGCAGATACGCAGTATTTT
TRBJ2-3	.	14	.	TRBV9	CASSDQGTPDTQYF	TGTGCCAGCAGCGACCAGGGAACCCCAGATACGCAGTATTTT
TRBJ1-2	.	12	.	TRBV4-2	CASSQDAFSYTF	TGTGCCAGCAGCCAAGATGCCTTTAGCTACACCTTC
TRBJ2-7	few	14	TRBD1	TRBV9	CASSPSRGNREQYF	TGTGCCAGCAGCCCCTCCAGGGGGAATCGCGAGCAGTACTTC
TRBJ1-4	.	14	TRBD1	TRBV7-9	CASSLGQGNEKLFF	TGTGCCAGCAGCTTGGGACAGGGAAATGAAAAACTGTTTTTT
TRBJ1-1	few	14	TRBD1	TRBV10-3	CAIRVTGGVGEAFF	TGTGCCATCAGGGTAACAGGGGGAGTCGGTGAAGCTTTCTTT
TRBJ2-5	.	15	TRBD2	TRBV7-2	CASSYRGDPQETQYF	TGTGCCAGCAGTTACCGGGGGGACCCCCAAGAGACCCAGTACTTC
TRBJ1-2	.	13	TRBD1	TRBV6-6	CASNRQGADGYTF	TGTGCCAGCAACCGACAGGGGGCGGATGGCTACACCTTC
TRBJ1-2	.	13	TRBD1	TRBV10-3	CAIGTDRGLGYTF	TGTGCCATCGGAACCGACAGGGGGCTTGGCTACACCTTC